The present TCR beta chain was sequenced within a study of cytomegalovirus exposure and HLA in healthy donors. Study in general: In terms of ancestry, the Caucasian-associated cluster contained about 80% of the roughly 400 genotyped donors.

This PCR relied on a set of 60 Vbeta primers and 13 Jbeta primers. Sequenced by immunoSEQ multiplex PCR; TCRdb stores in-frame clones only, minus some. The top ten clones hold about a tenth of a sample with approximately 89,000 clones, roughly 77% of them seen once. Sample: PBMCs. This TCR was recovered from a human donor in good health.

CDR3 DNA: TGTGCCAGCAGCTTAGACCCAGCGGGAGTGGGAGAGACCCAGTACTTC. As protein: CASSLDPAGVGETQYF. The chain carries TRBV7-2 and TRBJ2-5, with 8 bases matching TRBD2. V dropped 1 base and J dropped 4; count of bases not matched to a gene: 8. CDR3 size: 16 residues. The germline V gene has CDR1 SGHTA and CDR2 FQGNSA.